This T cell receptor (beta chain) is from a study of OX40 agonist ivuxolimab in advanced cancers. Study in general: Partial responses occurred in Three dose-escalation patients, one with hepatocellular carcinoma and two with cutaneous melanoma.

CDR1 and CDR2 from the germline V gene are MDHEN and SYDVKM. J was trimmed by 1 base and V by 8 bases; bases with no gene match: 4. The length of the CDR3 is 15 residues. Some clones are missing from TCRdb's copy, which holds only in-frame ones; the method was immunoSEQ multiplex PCR. The data contain about 32,000 clones, under 90% of them singletons. The sample consisted of CD4+ or CD8+ T cells sorted from blood, taken in a trial of the OX40 agonist ivuxolimab. J is TRBJ2-2 and V is TRBV28; TRBD2 aligns across 10 bases. This sequence was found in an adult with an advanced solid tumor such as melanoma, head and neck, liver or kidney cancer. Here the CDR3 reads CASLWTSGNTGELFF. CDR3 in DNA: TGTGCCAGCCTGTGGACTAGCGGGAACACCGGGGAGCTGTTTTTT.